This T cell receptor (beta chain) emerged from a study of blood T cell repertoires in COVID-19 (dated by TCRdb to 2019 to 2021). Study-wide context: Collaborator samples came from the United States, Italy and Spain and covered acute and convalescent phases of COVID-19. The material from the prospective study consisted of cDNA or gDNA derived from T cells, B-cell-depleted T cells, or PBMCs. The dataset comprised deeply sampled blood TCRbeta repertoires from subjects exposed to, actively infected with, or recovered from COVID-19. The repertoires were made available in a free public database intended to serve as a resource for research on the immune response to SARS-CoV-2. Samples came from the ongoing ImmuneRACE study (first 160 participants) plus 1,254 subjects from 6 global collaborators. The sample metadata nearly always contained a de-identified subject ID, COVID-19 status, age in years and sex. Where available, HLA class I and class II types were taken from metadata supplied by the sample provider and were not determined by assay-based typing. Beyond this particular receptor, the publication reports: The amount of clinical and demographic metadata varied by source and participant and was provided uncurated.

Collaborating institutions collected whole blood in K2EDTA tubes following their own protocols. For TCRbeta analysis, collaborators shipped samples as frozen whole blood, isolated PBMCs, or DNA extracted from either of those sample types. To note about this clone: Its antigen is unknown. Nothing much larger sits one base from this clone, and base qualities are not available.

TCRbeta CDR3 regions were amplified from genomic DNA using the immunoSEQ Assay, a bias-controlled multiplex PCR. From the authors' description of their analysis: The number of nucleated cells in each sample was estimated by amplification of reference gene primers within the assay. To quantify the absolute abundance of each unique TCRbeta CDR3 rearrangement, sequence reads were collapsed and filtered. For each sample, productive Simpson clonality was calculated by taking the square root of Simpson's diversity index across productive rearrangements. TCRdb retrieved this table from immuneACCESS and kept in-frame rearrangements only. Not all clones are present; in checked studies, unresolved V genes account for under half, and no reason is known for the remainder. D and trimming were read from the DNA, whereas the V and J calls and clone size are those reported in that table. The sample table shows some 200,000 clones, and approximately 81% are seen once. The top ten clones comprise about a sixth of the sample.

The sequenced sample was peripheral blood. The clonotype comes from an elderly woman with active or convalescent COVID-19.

The CDR3 reads CSAGNRLAARTDTQYF. The DNA sequence follows: TGCAGCGCCGGAAATCGACTAGCGGCAAGAACAGATACGCAGTATTTT. This sequence uses TRBV29-1 and TRBJ2-3, with TRBD2 matching 9 junction bases. Clipping removes 7 bases from V and 3 bases from J, with 14 as the unmatched junction base count. As encoded in the germline V gene, CDR1 is SQVTM while CDR2 is ANQGSEA. The CDR3, from cysteine to phenylalanine, totals 16 residues. Solely the CDR3 DNA is kept, with 48 bases framed from the first base.